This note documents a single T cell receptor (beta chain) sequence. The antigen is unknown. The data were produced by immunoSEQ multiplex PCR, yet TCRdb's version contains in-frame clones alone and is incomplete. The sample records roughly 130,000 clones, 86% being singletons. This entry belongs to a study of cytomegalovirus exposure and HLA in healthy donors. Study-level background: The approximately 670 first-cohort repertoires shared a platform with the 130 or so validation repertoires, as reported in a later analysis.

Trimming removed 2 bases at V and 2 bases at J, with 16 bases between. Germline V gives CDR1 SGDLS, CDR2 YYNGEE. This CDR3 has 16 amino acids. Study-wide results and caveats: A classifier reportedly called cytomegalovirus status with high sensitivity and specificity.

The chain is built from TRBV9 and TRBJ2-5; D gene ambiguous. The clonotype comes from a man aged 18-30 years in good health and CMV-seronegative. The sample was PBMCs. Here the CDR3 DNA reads TGTGCCAGCAGCGTGGGCACAGACCCCCTTCAAGAGACCCAGTACTTC. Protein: CASSVGTDPLQETQYF.